Listed below are T cell receptor beta chains from one sample, sequenced in a study of T cells after posttransplantation cyclophosphamide. Data came from immunoSEQ multiplex PCR; TCRdb stores just in-frame clones and leaves some out. This repertoire holds tens of thousands of clones, and none appear only once. Material: PBMCs. The receptors shown here come from a man in his forties or fifties in good health, CMV-negative, and a related stem cell transplant donor. The CDR3 runs from the conserved cysteine through the conserved F or W. D genes are given only for firm matches. A row's size may be missing; if present it is once, few, many or a size class.

j_gene,d_gene,v_gene,abundance,len,CDR3nt,CDR3aa
TRBJ1-6,.,TRBV10-2,few,18,TGCGCCAGCAGTGCGCACAGGGTTGGTGGAACGTATAATTCACCCCTCCACTTT,CASSAHRVGGTYNSPLHF
TRBJ1-5,.,TRBV6-5,many,14,TGTGCCAGCAGTTATGGGGGGATCAATCAGCCCCAGCATTTT,CASSYGGINQPQHF
TRBJ2-3,.,TRBV7-8,few,17,TGTGCCAGCAGCTTAGGCCGGGGGACGGTCTGGGCAGATACGCAGTATTTT,CASSLGRGTVWADTQYF
TRBJ1-4,TRBD1,TRBV2,many,13,TGTGCCAGCAGTGTGGGACAGTTTGAAAAACTGTTTTTT,CASSVGQFEKLFF
TRBJ2-4,.,TRBV29-1,many,13,TGCAGCGTTGAGAGCCAGGGGTGGAACATTCAGTACTTC,CSVESQGWNIQYF
TRBJ2-6,.,TRBV19,many,15,TGTGCCAGTAGTATAGGACTCTCTGGGGCCAACGTCCTGACTTTC,CASSIGLSGANVLTF
TRBJ2-4,.,TRBV7-2,many,15,TGTGCCAGCAGCCTCGATACCAGGGTGGGGGGCATTCAGTACTTC,CASSLDTRVGGIQYF
TRBJ2-3,TRBD2,TRBV10-3,.,18,TGTGCCATCAGTGGTTCTAGCGGGAGATCGGGCAGCACAGATACGCAGTATTTT,CAISGSSGRSGSTDTQYF
TRBJ2-1,TRBD2,TRBV19,many,17,TGTGCCAGTAGTAGTCCGGGACTAGCGGGAGGGCCGCGTGAGCAGTTCTTC,CASSSPGLAGGPREQFF
TRBJ2-1,TRBD1,TRBV6-5,.,14,TGTGCCAGCATCTCCGGGACAGGGGACAATGAGCAGTTCTTC,CASISGTGDNEQFF
TRBJ2-1,.,TRBV18,many,15,TGTGCCAGCTCACCTCTCCGGGGTTCGGACAATGAGCAGTTCTTC,CASSPLRGSDNEQFF
TRBJ2-1,TRBD2,TRBV6-1,few,15,TGTGCCAGCAGTTTGGGGGGGAACTCCTACAATGAGCAGTTCTTC,CASSLGGNSYNEQFF
TRBJ2-2,.,TRBV18,few,15,TGTGCCAGCTCAACAGGGACCGCGAACACCGGGGAGCTGTTTTTT,CASSTGTANTGELFF
TRBJ2-2,TRBD1,TRBV7-9,many,16,TGTGCCAGCAGCTCGACAGGGGACGAATTCACCGGGGAGCTGTTTTTT,CASSSTGDEFTGELFF
TRBJ1-5,.,TRBV4-2,many,16,TGTGCCAGCAGCCAAGTCGGGGGTTATAGCAATCAGCCCCAGCATTTT,CASSQVGGYSNQPQHF
TRBJ2-5,TRBD1,TRBV5-1,many,14,TGCGCCAGCAGCTTGGAGGGGGCCTTGGAGACCCAGTACTTC,CASSLEGALETQYF
TRBJ1-3,.,TRBV28,many,13,TGTGCCAGCCTCGAGGGGGCTGGAAACACCATATATTTT,CASLEGAGNTIYF
TRBJ2-4,.,TRBV5-1,.,13,TGCGCCAGCAGCTTGGGGCAGGGGAACATTCAGTACTTC,CASSLGQGNIQYF
TRBJ2-2,TRBD2,TRBV7-9,many,16,TGTGCCAGCAGCCCCCGTCTAGCGGGTAACACCGGGGAGCTGTTTTTT,CASSPRLAGNTGELFF
TRBJ1-1,.,TRBV28,many,14,TGTGCCAGCACCCCCGGGACATCGAACACTGAAGCTTTCTTT,CASTPGTSNTEAFF